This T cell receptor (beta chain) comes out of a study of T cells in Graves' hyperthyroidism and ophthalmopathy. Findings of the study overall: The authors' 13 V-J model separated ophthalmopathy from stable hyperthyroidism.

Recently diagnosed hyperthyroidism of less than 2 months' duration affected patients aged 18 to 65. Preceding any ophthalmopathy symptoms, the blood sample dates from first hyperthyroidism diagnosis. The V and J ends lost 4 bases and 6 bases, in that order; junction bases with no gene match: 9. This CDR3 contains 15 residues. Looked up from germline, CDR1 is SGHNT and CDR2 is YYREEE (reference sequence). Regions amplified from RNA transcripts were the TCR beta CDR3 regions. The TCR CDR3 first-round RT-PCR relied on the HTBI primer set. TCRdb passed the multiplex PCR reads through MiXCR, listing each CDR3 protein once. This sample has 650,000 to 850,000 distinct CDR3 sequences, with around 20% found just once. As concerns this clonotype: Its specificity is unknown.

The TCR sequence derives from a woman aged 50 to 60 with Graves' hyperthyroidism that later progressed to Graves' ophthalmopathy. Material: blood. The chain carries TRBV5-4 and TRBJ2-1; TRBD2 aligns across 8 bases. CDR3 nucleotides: TGTGCCAGCAGCCCGATCCGGGGGGGCCCCAATGAGCAGTTCTTC. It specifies CASSPIRGGPNEQFF.